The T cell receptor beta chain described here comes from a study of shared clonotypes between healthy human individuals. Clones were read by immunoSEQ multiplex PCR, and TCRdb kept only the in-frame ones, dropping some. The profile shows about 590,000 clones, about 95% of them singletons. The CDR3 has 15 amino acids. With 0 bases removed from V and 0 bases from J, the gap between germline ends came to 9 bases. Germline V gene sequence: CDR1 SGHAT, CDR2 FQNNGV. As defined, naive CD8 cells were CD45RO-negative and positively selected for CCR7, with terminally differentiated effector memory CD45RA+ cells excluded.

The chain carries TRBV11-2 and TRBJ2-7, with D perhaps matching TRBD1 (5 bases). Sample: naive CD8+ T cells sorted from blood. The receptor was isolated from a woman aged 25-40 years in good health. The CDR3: CASSLDIQGSYEQYF. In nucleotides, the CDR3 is TGTGCCAGCAGCTTAGATATTCAGGGCTCCTACGAGCAGTACTTC.